The sequence of this TCR delta chain was determined in a study of Vδ1+ human thymocytes. Study observations and caveats: Approximately 20% of thymic delta-chain sequences were Vdelta2, with few Vdelta3, unlike blood Vdelta1+ controls. In the thymus, TRG and TRD repertoires looked highly polyclonal with Gaussian CDR3 lengths.

On this clone itself: The antigen is undetermined.

V was clipped by 3 bases and J by 2 bases; unmatched bases: 10. The germline gives CDR1 TSWWSYY, CDR2 QGS. CDR3 length equals 18 residues. The sorted cells were CD3+ Vdelta1+ Vdelta2- thymocytes from alphabeta-depleted thymus. Vdelta1+ thymocyte sorts reached between roughly 97% and 99.6% purity. The template was reverse-transcribed extracted RNA. Pooled V-gene forward primers with one constant-region reverse primer generated the CDR3 amplicons by multiplex PCR. TCRdb re-called the multiplex PCR reads with CATT. The sample shows more than 50,000 delta-chain clones, roughly 15% of them seen only once. This chain connects TRDV1 to TRDJ1; TRDD3 matches at 12 bases. Sequenced input: Vdelta1+ gamma-delta thymocytes from the thymus. The subset was: FACS-sorted CD3+ TCRalphabeta- TCRVdelta1+ TCRVdelta2- thymocytes. The source of this sequence is a boy under two years old who had congenital heart surgery. CDR3 residues: CALGDTYLGDTQTDKLIF. The CDR3 DNA is TGTGCTCTTGGGGACACATATCTGGGGGATACGCAGACCGATAAACTCATCTTT.